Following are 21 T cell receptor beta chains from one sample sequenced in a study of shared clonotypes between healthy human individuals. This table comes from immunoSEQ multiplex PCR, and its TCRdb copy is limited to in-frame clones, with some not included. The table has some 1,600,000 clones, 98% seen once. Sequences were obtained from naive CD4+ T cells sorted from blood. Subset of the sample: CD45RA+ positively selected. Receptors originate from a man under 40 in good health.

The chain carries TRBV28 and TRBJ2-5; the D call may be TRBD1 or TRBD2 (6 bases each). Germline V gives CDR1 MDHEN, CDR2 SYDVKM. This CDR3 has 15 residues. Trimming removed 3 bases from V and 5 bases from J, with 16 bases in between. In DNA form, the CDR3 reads TGTGCCAGCAGTTTCATGGGGGGCGTTGGGGAGACCCAGTACTTC. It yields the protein CASSFMGGVGETQYF.

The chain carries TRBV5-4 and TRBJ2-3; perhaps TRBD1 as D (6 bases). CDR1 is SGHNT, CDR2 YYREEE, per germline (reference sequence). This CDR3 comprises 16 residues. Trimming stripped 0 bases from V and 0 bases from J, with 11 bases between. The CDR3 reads CASSLDRDASTDTQYF. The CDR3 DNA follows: TGTGCCAGCAGCTTGGACAGGGATGCGAGCACAGATACGCAGTATTTT.

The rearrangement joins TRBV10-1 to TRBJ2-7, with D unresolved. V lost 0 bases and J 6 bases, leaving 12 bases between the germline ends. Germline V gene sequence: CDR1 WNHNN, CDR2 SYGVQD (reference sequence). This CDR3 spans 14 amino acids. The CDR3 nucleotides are TGCGCCAGCAGTGAGTCCCCGTTTGATAGCGAGCAGTACTTC. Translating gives CASSESPFDSEQYF.

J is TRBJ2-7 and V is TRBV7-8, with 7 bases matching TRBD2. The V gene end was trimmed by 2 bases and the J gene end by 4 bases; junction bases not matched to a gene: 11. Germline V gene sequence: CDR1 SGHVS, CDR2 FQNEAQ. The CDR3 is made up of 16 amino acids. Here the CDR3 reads CASSLTWDYAFYEQYF. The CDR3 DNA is TGTGCCAGCAGCTTAACTTGGGACTACGCCTTTTACGAGCAGTACTTC.

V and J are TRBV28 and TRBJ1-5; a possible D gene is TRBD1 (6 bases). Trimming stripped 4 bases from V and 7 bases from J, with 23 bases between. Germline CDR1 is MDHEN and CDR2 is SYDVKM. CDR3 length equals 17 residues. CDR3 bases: TGTGCCAGCAGTTCAGATTTATTCCCAGGGGCAAGACAGCCCCAGCATTTT. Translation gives CASSSDLFPGARQPQHF.

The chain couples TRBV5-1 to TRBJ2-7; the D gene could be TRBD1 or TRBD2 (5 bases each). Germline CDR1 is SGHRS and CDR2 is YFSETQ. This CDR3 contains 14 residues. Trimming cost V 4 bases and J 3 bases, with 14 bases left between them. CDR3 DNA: TGCGCCAGCAGCCCCCTCGGGGCCAACTACGAGCAGTACTTC. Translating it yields CASSPLGANYEQYF.

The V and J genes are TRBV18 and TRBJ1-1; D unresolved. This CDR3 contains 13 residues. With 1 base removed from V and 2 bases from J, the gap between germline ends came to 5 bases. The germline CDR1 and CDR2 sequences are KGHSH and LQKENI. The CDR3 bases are TGTGCCAGCTCACCACTTCCCAACACTGAAGCTTTCTTT. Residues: CASSPLPNTEAFF.

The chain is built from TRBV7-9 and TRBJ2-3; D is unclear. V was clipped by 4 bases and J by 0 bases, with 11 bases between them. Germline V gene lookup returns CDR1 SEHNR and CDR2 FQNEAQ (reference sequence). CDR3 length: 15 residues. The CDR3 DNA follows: TGTGCCAGCAGCTCCCGGCCAGAGAGCACAGATACGCAGTATTTT. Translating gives CASSSRPESTDTQYF.

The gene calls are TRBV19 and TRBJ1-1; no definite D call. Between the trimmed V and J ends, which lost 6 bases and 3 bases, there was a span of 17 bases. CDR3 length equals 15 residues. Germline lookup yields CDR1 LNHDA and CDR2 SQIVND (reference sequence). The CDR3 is CASSQQPTGYTEAFF. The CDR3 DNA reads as TGTGCCAGTAGCCAGCAACCGACTGGATACACTGAAGCTTTCTTT.

This chain's CDR3 is CASSRGLAGVLTDTQYF. CDR3 DNA: TGCGCCAGCAGCCGAGGACTAGCGGGAGTTCTGACAGATACGCAGTATTTT. V is TRBV4-1 and J is TRBJ2-3, with 13 bases identical to TRBD2. The CDR3 loop spans 17 amino acids. Germline loops: CDR1 MGHRA, CDR2 YSYEKL. The V and J ends lost 4 bases and 3 bases, in that order; junction bases with no gene match: 7.

This CDR3 is CASSPFAAGQYEQYF. The CDR3 coding sequence is TGCGCCAGCAGTCCCTTCGCGGCGGGTCAGTACGAGCAGTACTTC. The rearrangement links TRBV5-1 to TRBJ2-7; the D gene is possibly TRBD2 (5 bases). This CDR3 contains 15 residues. V was cut by 5 bases and J by 4 bases, with 19 bases left in between. Germline values: CDR1 SGHRS, CDR2 YFSETQ.

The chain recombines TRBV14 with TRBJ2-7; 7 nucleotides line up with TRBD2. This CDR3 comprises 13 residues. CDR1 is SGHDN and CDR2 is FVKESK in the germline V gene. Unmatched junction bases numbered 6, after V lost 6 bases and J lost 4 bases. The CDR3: CASSRAGQYEQYF. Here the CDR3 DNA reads TGTGCCAGCAGTCGAGCGGGGCAATACGAGCAGTACTTC.

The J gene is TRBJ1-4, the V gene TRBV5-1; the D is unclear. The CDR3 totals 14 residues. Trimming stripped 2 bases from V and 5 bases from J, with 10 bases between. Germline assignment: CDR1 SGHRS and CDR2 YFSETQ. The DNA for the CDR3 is TGCGCCAGCAGCTTAACACCGTTAAATGAAAAACTGTTTTTT. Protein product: CASSLTPLNEKLFF.

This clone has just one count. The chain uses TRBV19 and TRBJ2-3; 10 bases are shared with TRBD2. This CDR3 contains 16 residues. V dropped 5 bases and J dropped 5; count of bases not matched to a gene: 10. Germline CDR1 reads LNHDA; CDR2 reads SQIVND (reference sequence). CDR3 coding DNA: TGTGCCAGTAGTTCCCGCCTAGCGGGAGTTGGAGATACGCAGTATTTT. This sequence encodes CASSSRLAGVGDTQYF.

The CDR3 nucleotides are TGTGCCAGCAGCTTGGATGGGCGGAGCTCCTACAATGAGCAGTTCTTC. This gives the protein CASSLDGRSSYNEQFF. The chain carries TRBV5-6 and TRBJ2-1; D is unclear. The germline V gene has CDR1 SGHDT and CDR2 YYEEEE. V lost 0 bases and J lost 0, with 10 bases in between. The CDR3 loop spans 16 amino acids.

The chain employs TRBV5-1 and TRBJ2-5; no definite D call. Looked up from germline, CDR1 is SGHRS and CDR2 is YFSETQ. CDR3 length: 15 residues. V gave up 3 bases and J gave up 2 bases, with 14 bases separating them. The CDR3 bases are TGCGCCAGCAGCTACTCGACACGTAAACAAGAGACCCAGTACTTC. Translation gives CASSYSTRKQETQYF.

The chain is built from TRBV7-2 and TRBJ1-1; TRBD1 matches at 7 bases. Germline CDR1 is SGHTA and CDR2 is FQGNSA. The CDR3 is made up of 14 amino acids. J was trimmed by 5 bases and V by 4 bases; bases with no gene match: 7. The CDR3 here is CASSYYRGGTEAFF. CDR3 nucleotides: TGTGCCAGCAGCTACTACAGGGGAGGGACTGAAGCTTTCTTT. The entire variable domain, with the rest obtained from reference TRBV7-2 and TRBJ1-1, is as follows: GAGVSQSPSNKVTEKGKDVELRCDPISGHTALYWYRQSLGQGLEFLIYFQGNSAPDKSGLPSDRFSAERTGGSVSTLTIQRTQQEDSAVYLCASSYYRGGTEAFFGQGTRLTVV.

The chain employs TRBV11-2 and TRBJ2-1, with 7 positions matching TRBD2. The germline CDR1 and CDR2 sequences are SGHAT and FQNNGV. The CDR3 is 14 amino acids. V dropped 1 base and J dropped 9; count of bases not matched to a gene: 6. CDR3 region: CASSLAWTSTEQFF. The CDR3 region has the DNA TGTGCCAGCAGCTTAGCTTGGACTAGTACTGAGCAGTTCTTC. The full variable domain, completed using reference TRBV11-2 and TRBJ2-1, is EAGVAQSPRYKIIEKRQSVAFWCNPISGHATLYWYQQILGQGPKLLIQFQNNGVVDDSQLPKDRFSAERLKGVDSTLKIQPAKLEDSAVYLCASSLAWTSTEQFFGPGTRLTVL.

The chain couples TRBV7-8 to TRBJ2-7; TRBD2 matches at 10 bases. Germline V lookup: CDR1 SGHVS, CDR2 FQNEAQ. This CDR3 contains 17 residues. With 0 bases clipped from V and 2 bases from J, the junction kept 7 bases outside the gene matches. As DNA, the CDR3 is TGTGCCAGCAGCTTAGCCCTAGCGGGAGCCCAGGCCTACGAGCAGTACTTC. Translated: CASSLALAGAQAYEQYF.

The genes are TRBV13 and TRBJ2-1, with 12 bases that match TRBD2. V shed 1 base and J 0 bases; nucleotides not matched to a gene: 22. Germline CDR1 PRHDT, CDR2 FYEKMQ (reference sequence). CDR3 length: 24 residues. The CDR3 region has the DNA TGTGCCAGCAGCTTAGCGCGACTAGCGGGGGTGGATCTCCTAACGGGCATCTCCTACAATGAGCAGTTCTTC. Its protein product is CASSLARLAGVDLLTGISYNEQFF. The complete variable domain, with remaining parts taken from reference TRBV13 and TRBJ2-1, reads AAGVIQSPRHLIKEKRETATLKCYPIPRHDTVYWYQQGPGQDPQFLISFYEKMQSDKGSIPDRFSAQQFSDYHSELNMSSLELGDSALYFCASSLARLAGVDLLTGISYNEQFFGPGTRLTVL.

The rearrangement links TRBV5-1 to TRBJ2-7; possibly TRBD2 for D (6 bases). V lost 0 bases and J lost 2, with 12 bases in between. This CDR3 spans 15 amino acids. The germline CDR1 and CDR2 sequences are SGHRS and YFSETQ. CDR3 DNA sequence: TGCGCCAGCAGCTTGGTTAGCGGACTTACCTACGAGCAGTACTTC. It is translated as CASSLVSGLTYEQYF. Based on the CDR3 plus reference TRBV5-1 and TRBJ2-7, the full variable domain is KAGVTQTPRYLIKTRGQQVTLSCSPISGHRSVSWYQQTPGQGLQFLFEYFSETQRNKGNFPGRFSGRQFSNSRSEMNVSTLELGDSALYLCASSLVSGLTYEQYFGPGTRLTVT.